This T cell receptor (beta chain) was identified during a study of breast tumors, draining lymph nodes, adjacent tissues. General study findings and limits: Most tumor T cells seemingly derive from lymph node, then expand in tumor. Tumors had less TCR diversity than lymph nodes, more than nontumor tissue. The lymph node origin of tumor T cells was framed as consistent with a hypothesis, not demonstrated. Luminal-like breast cancer showed significantly higher tumor–nontumor repertoire similarity than basal-like.

TCRdb redid the calling of the multiplex PCR reads with MiXCR, one entry per CDR3 protein. The sample records roughly 120,000 distinct CDR3 sequences, 20% being singletons. The lymph nodes were axillary draining lymph nodes from breast cancer patients. This clonotype showed up many times. Its antigen is as yet unknown. This clonotype was obtained from a female donor with breast cancer. Some clones in this sample may be carry-over from other donors' samples. Sequenced input: axillary lymph node tissue.

This CDR3 is CSARLAGGPHYNEQFF. The CDR3, as DNA: TGCAGTGCTAGATTAGCGGGGGGGCCCCATTACAATGAGCAGTTCTTC. V usage is TRBV20-1 and J usage is TRBJ2-1; 11 bases fit TRBD2. Germline V gene sequence: CDR1 DFQATT, CDR2 SNEGSKA (reference sequence). The CDR3 extends over 16 amino acids. With 2 bases clipped from V and 4 bases from J, the junction kept 7 bases outside the gene matches.